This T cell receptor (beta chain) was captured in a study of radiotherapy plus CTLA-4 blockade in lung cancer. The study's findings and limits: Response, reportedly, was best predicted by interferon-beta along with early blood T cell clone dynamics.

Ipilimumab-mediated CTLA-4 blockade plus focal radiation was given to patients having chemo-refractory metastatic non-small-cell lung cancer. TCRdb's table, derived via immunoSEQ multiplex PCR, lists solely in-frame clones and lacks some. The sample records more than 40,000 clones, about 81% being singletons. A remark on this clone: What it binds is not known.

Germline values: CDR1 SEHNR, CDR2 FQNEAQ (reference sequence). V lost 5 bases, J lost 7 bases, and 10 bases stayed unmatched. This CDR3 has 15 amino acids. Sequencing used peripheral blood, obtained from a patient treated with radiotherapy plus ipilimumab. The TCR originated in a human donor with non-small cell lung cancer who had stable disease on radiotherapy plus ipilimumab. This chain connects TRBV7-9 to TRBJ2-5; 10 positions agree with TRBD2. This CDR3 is CASSPRTSGAGTQYF. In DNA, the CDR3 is TGTGCCAGCAGCCCGAGGACTAGCGGTGCGGGGACCCAGTACTTC.